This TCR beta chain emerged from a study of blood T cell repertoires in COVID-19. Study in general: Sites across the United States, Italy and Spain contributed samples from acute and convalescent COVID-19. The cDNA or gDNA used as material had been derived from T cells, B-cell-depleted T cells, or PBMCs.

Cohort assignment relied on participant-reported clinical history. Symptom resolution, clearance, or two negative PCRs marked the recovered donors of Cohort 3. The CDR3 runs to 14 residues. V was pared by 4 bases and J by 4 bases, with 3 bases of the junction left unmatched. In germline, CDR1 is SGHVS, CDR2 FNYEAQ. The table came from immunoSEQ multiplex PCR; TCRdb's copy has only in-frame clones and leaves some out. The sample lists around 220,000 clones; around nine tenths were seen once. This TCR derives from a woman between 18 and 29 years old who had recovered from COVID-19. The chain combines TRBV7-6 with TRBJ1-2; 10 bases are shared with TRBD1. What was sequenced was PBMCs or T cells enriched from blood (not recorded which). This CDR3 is CASSSGTGAYGYTF. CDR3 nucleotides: TGTGCCAGCAGCTCTGGGACAGGGGCCTATGGCTACACCTTC.